This T cell receptor beta chain was captured in a study of blood T cell repertoires in COVID-19. At the level of the study: Sites across the United States, Italy and Spain contributed samples from acute and convalescent COVID-19. T cells, B-cell-depleted T cells, or PBMCs provided the cDNA or gDNA that served as material.

Libraries were prepared by immunoSEQ multiplex PCR; TCRdb keeps only in-frame clonotypes and omits some of them. The sample includes roughly 170,000 clones, approximately 85% of them seen just once. While infection was still active, Seattle patients were enrolled and then followed longitudinally. There are 16 residues in the CDR3. Germline V CDR1 and CDR2: MNHNY, SVGAGI (reference sequence). V dropped 6 bases and J dropped 7; count of bases not matched to a gene: 7. This TCR derives from an older woman with COVID-19, enrolled during active disease. The rearrangement uses TRBV6-6 and TRBJ2-2; 14 nucleotides agree with TRBD2. The sample taken for sequencing was peripheral blood. The CDR3 DNA follows: TGTGCCAGCAGCCGACTAGCGGGAGGGTCCCACGGGGAGCTGTTTTTT. It is translated as CASSRLAGGSHGELFF.